These 10 T cell receptor beta chains were sequenced from one sample in a study of blood T cell repertoires in COVID-19. TCRdb's table, derived via immunoSEQ multiplex PCR, lists solely in-frame clones and lacks some. Here the sample spans approximately 300,000 clones, around four fifths being singletons. Sequencing was done on a sample of peripheral blood. The receptors were sampled from a woman in her forties or fifties with acute or convalescent COVID-19.

The rearrangement joins TRBV5-6 to TRBJ2-5; possible D gene TRBD2, 5 bases. CDR3 length: 14 residues. Looked up from germline, CDR1 is SGHDT and CDR2 is YYEEEE. V lost 0 bases and J 5 bases, leaving 11 bases between the germline ends. CDR3 nucleotide sequence: TGTGCCAGCAGCTTGGATCTAGCCGGGGAGACCCAGTACTTC. Translation: CASSLDLAGETQYF.

CDR3 DNA: TGCGCCAGCACCACTGACAGGGGGACTAATGAAAAACTGTTTTTT. Residues: CASTTDRGTNEKLFF. The V call is TRBV5-1, the J call TRBJ1-4, with TRBD1 identical over 9 bases. Germline-derived CDR1 and CDR2 are SGHRS and YFSETQ. The ends lost 6 bases at V and 2 bases at J; junction bases unmatched: 5. The CDR3 runs 15 residues.

This clone came up a few times. The chain links TRBV4-2 to TRBJ2-3; TRBD1 aligns across 11 bases. The CDR3 has 20 amino acids. V was clipped by 0 bases and J by 2 bases; unmatched bases: 13. Germline-derived CDR1 and CDR2 are LGHNA and YNFKEQ. The CDR3 loop reads CASSQDLGQGALPYTDTQYF. The CDR3 nucleotides read TGTGCCAGCAGCCAAGATCTCGGACAGGGGGCACTCCCCTACACAGATACGCAGTATTTT.

This chain connects TRBV27 to TRBJ1-2; tentatively, D is TRBD1 (6 bases). Germline values: CDR1 MNHEY, CDR2 SMNVEV (reference sequence). V shed 1 base and J shed 7 bases, with 10 bases lying between them. CDR3 length: 13 amino acids. The DNA of the CDR3 is TGTGCCAGCAGTTTATTACAGGGAAGTGGCTACACCTTC. It yields the protein CASSLLQGSGYTF.

This rearrangement joins TRBV4-2 to TRBJ2-4, with 8 bases lining up with TRBD1. J was trimmed by 5 bases and V by 4 bases; bases with no gene match: 7. This CDR3 comprises 15 residues. The germline gives CDR1 LGHNA, CDR2 YNFKEQ. CDR3 DNA: TGTGCCAGCAGCCCTACACAGGGGGAAGAAAACATTCAGTACTTC. This encodes CASSPTQGEENIQYF.

This sequence joins TRBV27 and TRBJ1-2; 8 bases match TRBD1. V gave up 5 bases and J gave up 7 bases; unmatched junction bases: 6. The CDR3 extends over 13 amino acids. Looked up from germline, CDR1 is MNHEY and CDR2 is SMNVEV (reference sequence). The CDR3 DNA reads TGTGCCAGCAGTCACCTCGGACAGGGTGGCTACACCTTC. This gives the protein CASSHLGQGGYTF.

This clone was observed a handful of times. This rearrangement joins TRBV4-2 to TRBJ1-1; TRBD1 matches 7 bases. V lost 0 bases to trimming and J lost 1 base; unmatched junction nucleotides: 5. Germline V gene lookup returns CDR1 LGHNA and CDR2 YNFKEQ. The CDR3 has 16 amino acids. The CDR3 bases are TGTGCCAGCAGCCAAGAAGGGAACAGGGGGAACACTGAAGCTTTCTTT. Protein product: CASSQEGNRGNTEAFF.

The chain couples TRBV6-5 to TRBJ2-7, with 7 bases that match TRBD1. This CDR3 region has 15 residues. V lost 6 bases, J lost 0 bases, and 8 bases stayed unmatched. Germline CDR1 is MNHEY and CDR2 is SVGAGI. The CDR3 nucleotides read TGTGCCAGCAGCCAAGGGGGCTCTAGCTCCTACGAGCAGTACGTC. It translates to CASSQGGSSSYEQYV.

This clone was observed a handful of times. The rearrangement links TRBV6-2 or TRBV6-3 to TRBJ2-2; possibly TRBD1 for D (5 bases). The CDR3 is 16 amino acids. Germline loops: CDR1 MNHEY, CDR2 SVGEGT. Between the trimmed V and J ends, which lost 2 bases and 1 base, there was a span of 11 bases. For the CDR3, the DNA is TGTGCCAGCAGTTACGTCGGACACTTGAACACCGGGGAGCTGTTTTTT. Its protein product is CASSYVGHLNTGELFF.

This clone was observed a single time. This rearrangement joins TRBV19 to TRBJ2-5, with 10 bases fitting TRBD1. Per germline, CDR1 LNHDA and CDR2 SQIVND (reference sequence). V was clipped by 5 bases and J by 5 bases; unmatched bases: 8. The CDR3 has 15 residues. CDR3 in DNA: TGTGCCAGTAGTCCCAGGACAGGGGGTGGGGAGACCCAGTACTTC. This gives the protein CASSPRTGGGETQYF. Using reference TRBV19 and TRBJ2-5 for the parts outside the CDR3, the full variable domain is DGGITQSPKYLFRKEGQNVTLSCEQNLNHDAMYWYRQDPGQGLRLIYYSQIVNDFQKGDIAEGYSVSREKKESFPLTVTSAQKNPTAFYLCASSPRTGGGETQYFGPGTRLLVL.